This T cell receptor beta chain is from a study of blood T cell repertoires in COVID-19. In the original workflow: Quantification of nucleated cells was approximated via reference gene primer amplification. Some clones are missing from TCRdb's copy, which holds only in-frame ones; the method was immunoSEQ multiplex PCR. V and J calls and clone size come straight from that table; D and trimming were deduced from the DNA. Counted here are under 250,000 clones, more than 75% occurring once; the ten biggest clones make up over 2.5%. V lost 4 bases and J 0 bases, leaving 13 bases between the germline ends. CDR1 WSHSY and CDR2 SAAADI come from the germline V gene. The CDR3 contains 15 residues.

The genes are TRBV10-2 and TRBJ2-7; the D gene is possibly TRBD2 (6 bases). The receptor comes from a man in his forties or fifties who had recovered from COVID-19. The sequenced sample was peripheral blood. The DNA of the CDR3 is TGCGCCAGCAGTGTAGGAGGGCCATTCTCCTACGAGCAGTACTTC. Translating it yields CASSVGGPFSYEQYF.